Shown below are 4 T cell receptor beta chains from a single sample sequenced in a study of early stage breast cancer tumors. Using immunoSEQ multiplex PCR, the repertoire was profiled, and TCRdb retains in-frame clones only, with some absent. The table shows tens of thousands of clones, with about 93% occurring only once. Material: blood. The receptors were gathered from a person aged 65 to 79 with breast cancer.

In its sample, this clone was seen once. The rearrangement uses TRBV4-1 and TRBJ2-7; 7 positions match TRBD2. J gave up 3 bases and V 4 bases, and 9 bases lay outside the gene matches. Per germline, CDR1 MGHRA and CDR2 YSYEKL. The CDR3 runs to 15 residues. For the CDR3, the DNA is TGCGCCAGCAGCCCCGCCCCGGGAGGTGTCTACGAGCAGTACTTC. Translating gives CASSPAPGGVYEQYF.

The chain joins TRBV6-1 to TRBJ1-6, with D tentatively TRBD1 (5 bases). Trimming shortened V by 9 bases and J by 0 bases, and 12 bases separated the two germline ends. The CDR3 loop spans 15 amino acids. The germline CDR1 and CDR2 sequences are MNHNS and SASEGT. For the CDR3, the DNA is TGTGCCAGTTGGGGGGACGGCTCCTATAATTCACCCCTCCACTTT. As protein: CASWGDGSYNSPLHF.

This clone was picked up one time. The CDR3 spells CASSYKGHPNTGELFF. CDR3 in DNA: TGTGCCAGCAGTTACAAAGGACACCCGAACACCGGGGAGCTGTTTTTT. The rearrangement links TRBV6-5 to TRBJ2-2; tentatively, D is TRBD1 (5 bases). In germline, CDR1 is MNHEY, CDR2 SVGAGI. V was pared by 2 bases and J by 0 bases, with 10 bases between. This CDR3 spans 16 amino acids.

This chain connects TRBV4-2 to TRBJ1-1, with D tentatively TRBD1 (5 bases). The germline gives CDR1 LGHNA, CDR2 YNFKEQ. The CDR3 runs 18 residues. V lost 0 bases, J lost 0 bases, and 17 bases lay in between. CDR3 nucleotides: TGTGCCAGCAGCCAAGATAACGACAGATCTATTTTGAACACTGAAGCTTTCTTT. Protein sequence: CASSQDNDRSILNTEAFF.